This T cell receptor (beta chain) was sequenced during a study of blood T cells in healthy people across ages. For the second PCR, which ran for about 6 to 11 cycles, a sample-barcoded 5' primer and a J-beta primer mix were used. Through a template-switch adaptor with 12 random nucleotides, each cDNA molecule received a tag. TCRdb reprocessed the 5' RACE reads via MiXCR and lists one record per CDR3 protein. The sample contains roughly 720,000 distinct CDR3 sequences, about 53% of which appear only once. Every sample yielded at least 6.5 million isolated PBMCs. The germline V gene has CDR1 KGHSH and CDR2 LQKENI. The V gene lost 9 bases and the J gene lost 6 bases, with 16 bases spanning the gap. CDR3 size: 13 residues.

This clonotype was obtained from a man at least 80 years old in good health. This chain connects TRBV18 to TRBJ2-3; D might be TRBD2 (6 bases). The sequenced sample consisted of blood. The CDR3 DNA is TGTGCCAGTATCCCCGGGAGTAGCGATACGCAGTATTTT. Translated, it gives CASIPGSSDTQYF.